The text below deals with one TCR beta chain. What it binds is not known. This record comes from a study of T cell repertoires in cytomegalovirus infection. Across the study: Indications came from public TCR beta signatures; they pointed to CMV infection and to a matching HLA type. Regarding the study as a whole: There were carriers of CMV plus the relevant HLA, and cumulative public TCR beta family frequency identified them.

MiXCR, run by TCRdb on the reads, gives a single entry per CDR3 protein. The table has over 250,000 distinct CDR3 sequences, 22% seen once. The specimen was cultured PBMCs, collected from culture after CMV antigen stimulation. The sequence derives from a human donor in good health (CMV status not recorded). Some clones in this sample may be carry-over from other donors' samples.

The CDR3 region is CASSYSGQALSQVEAFF. CDR3 DNA sequence: TGTGCCAGCAGTTACTCGGGACAGGCCCTTTCTCAAGTTGAAGCTTTCTTT. V gene TRBV6-5 combines with J gene TRBJ1-1, with TRBD1 matching 8 bases. The V segment lost 0 bases and the J segment 7 bases; nucleotides outside the gene matches: 13. The CDR3 covers 17 residues. Germline values: CDR1 MNHEY, CDR2 SVGAGI.